Following are 27 T cell receptor beta chains from one sample sequenced in a study of T cell repertoires in cytomegalovirus infection. From the reads, TCRdb called clonotypes with MiXCR, one entry per CDR3 protein. The sample lists 310,000 or so distinct CDR3 sequences, 25% occurring once. Their specific antigens are unknown. Sample: cultured PBMCs, taken from culture after CMV antigen stimulation. The receptors were gathered from a human donor in good health (CMV status not recorded). Some clones in this sample may be carry-over from other donors' samples.

This clonotype has just a few counts. V and J are TRBV19 and TRBJ1-1; D gene uncertain. Germline assignment: CDR1 LNHDA and CDR2 SQIVND (reference sequence). Trimming took 3 bases from V and 7 from J, leaving 6 bases between them. There are 11 residues in the CDR3. Written as DNA, the CDR3 is TGTGCCAGTAGTATGGGGTTTGAAGCTTTCTTT. Protein product: CASSMGFEAFF.

In this sample, this clonotype turned up a few times. V usage is TRBV29-1 and J usage is TRBJ1-4; 7 bases match TRBD1. The CDR3 totals 13 residues. Germline lookup yields CDR1 SQVTM and CDR2 ANQGSEA. V shed 4 bases and J 1 base; nucleotides not matched to a gene: 0. The CDR3, as DNA: TGCAGCGTTGGACAGGGAACTAATGAAAAACTGTTTTTT. Translation gives CSVGQGTNEKLFF.

This clonotype has more than one count but fewer than ten. The chain links TRBV20-1 to TRBJ2-5, with TRBD2 matching over 7 bases. The V gene's germline CDR1 is DFQATT and CDR2 SNEGSKA (reference sequence). V gave up 6 bases and J gave up 2 bases; unmatched junction bases: 12. This CDR3 region has 15 residues. CDR3 protein: CSALVSSGAQETQYF. In DNA, the CDR3 is TGCAGTGCATTAGTTTCTAGCGGAGCGCAAGAGACCCAGTACTTC.

The chain is built from TRBV19 and TRBJ1-1; 8 bases fit TRBD1. The CDR3 is 18 amino acids. Germline assignment: CDR1 LNHDA and CDR2 SQIVND (reference sequence). The V and J ends lost 5 bases and 0 bases, in that order; junction bases with no gene match: 14. Written as DNA, the CDR3 is TGTGCCAGTAGTCCACGGGGTCGGACAGGGCGGATGAACACTGAAGCTTTCTTT. This gives the protein CASSPRGRTGRMNTEAFF.

This clonotype was observed a few times. This sequence joins TRBV6-2 or TRBV6-3 and TRBJ2-5; D assignment may be TRBD1 or TRBD2 (7 bases each). Between the trimmed V and J ends, which lost 6 bases and 3 bases, there was a span of 14 bases. Germline V gene sequence: CDR1 MNHEY, CDR2 SVGEGT. The CDR3 runs to 14 residues. CDR3 bases: TGTGCCAGCAGGAGGAGCGGGACAGAAGAGACCCAGTACTTC. This translates into CASRRSGTEETQYF.

Here the CDR3 reads CASSPGISFNEKLFF. The DNA of the CDR3 is TGTGCCAGCAGCCCCGGGATTTCGTTTAATGAAAAACTGTTTTTT. This chain uses TRBV12-3 or TRBV12-4 with TRBJ1-4; D gene unclear. This CDR3 has 15 amino acids. Deletions cut 6 bases from V and 4 bases from J, with 15 bases between.

The genes are TRBV11-3 and TRBJ2-1; D call uncertain. V lost 0 bases and J lost 3, with 12 bases in between. The CDR3 has 16 amino acids. CDR1 and CDR2 from the germline V gene are SGHNT and YENEEA. This chain's CDR3 is CASSLDPSPRYNEQFF. CDR3 in DNA: TGTGCCAGCAGCTTAGATCCCAGTCCCCGCTACAATGAGCAGTTCTTC.

The sample holds many counts of this clonotype. The chain links TRBV7-2 to TRBJ2-7; the match to TRBD2 covers 7 bases. Germline V CDR1 and CDR2: SGHTA, FQGNSA. Unmatched junction bases numbered 3, after V lost 3 bases and J lost 4 bases. This CDR3 has 13 amino acids. In nucleotides, the CDR3 is TGTGCCAGCAGCTTCGCGGGAGCGTACGAGCAGTACGTC. It yields the protein CASSFAGAYEQYV.

The chain couples TRBV28 to TRBJ2-7; D not resolved. Germline CDR1 and CDR2: MDHEN and SYDVKM. Trimming took off 8 bases at V and 3 bases at J, with 11 bases between the two ends. The CDR3 covers 12 residues. CDR3 region: CASSPVGYEQYF. The CDR3 region has the DNA TGTGCCAGCTCGCCGGTCGGCTACGAGCAGTACTTC.

This clonotype was observed many times. The gene calls are TRBV7-8 and TRBJ2-1, with 8 bases lining up with TRBD2. V was pared by 5 bases and J by 5 bases, with 14 bases of the junction left unmatched. CDR1 SGHVS and CDR2 FQNEAQ come from the germline V gene. This CDR3 contains 17 residues. The CDR3 sequence: CASSGTQRESVNNEQFF. The CDR3, as DNA: TGTGCCAGCAGCGGGACCCAGCGGGAGTCGGTCAACAATGAGCAGTTCTTC.

This clonotype was detected a few times. The chain employs TRBV7-2 and TRBJ1-1; D call uncertain. Trimming removed 1 base at V and 0 bases at J, with 9 bases between. The CDR3 extends over 15 amino acids. CDR1 SGHTA and CDR2 FQGNSA come from the germline V gene. The CDR3 loop reads CASSLGATMNTEAFF. Here the CDR3 DNA reads TGTGCCAGCAGCTTAGGGGCTACCATGAACACTGAAGCTTTCTTT.

There are a few counts of this clonotype. The CDR3 protein is CASSYEAASGGDEQFF. CDR3 sequence (DNA): TGTGCCAGCAGTTACGAAGCGGCTAGCGGGGGGGATGAGCAGTTCTTC. The chain is built from TRBV6-5 and TRBJ2-1; TRBD2 agrees at 12 bases. CDR1 and CDR2 (germline): MNHEY, SVGAGI. This CDR3 region has 16 residues. V shed 2 bases and J 8 bases; nucleotides not matched to a gene: 7.

There are many counts of this clonotype. The rearrangement links TRBV6-4 to TRBJ2-1; D is uncertain. V lost 0 bases to trimming and J lost 6 bases, with 9 bases between them. Germline V gene sequence: CDR1 MRHNA, CDR2 SNTAGT. CDR3 size: 14 residues. The CDR3 is CASSDSEASNEQFF. In DNA form, the CDR3 reads TGTGCCAGCAGTGACTCTGAGGCTAGCAATGAGCAGTTCTTC.

This clonotype was counted at least ten times. The rearrangement links TRBV4-3 to TRBJ2-7; tentatively, D is TRBD2 (5 bases). The CDR3 has 14 residues. Trimming left V 0 bases short and J 4 bases short, with 10 bases between. Looked up from germline, CDR1 is LGHNA and CDR2 is YSLEER. The CDR3 DNA reads TGCGCCAGCAGCCAAGAGAAGTGGAGGTACGAGCAGTACTTC. Protein sequence: CASSQEKWRYEQYF.

The sample holds many counts of this clonotype. This chain connects TRBV7-4 to TRBJ2-7; 9 nucleotides align to TRBD1. After removal of 11 bases from V and 7 bases from J, the junction contained 12 bases not matched to a gene. The germline V gene encodes CDR1 SGHVT and CDR2 SQSDAQ. The CDR3 loop spans 13 amino acids. CDR3 residues: CARGEWDRVEQYV. DNA of the CDR3: TGTGCCCGAGGGGAGTGGGACAGGGTTGAGCAGTACGTC.

V is TRBV7-8 and J is TRBJ1-1; 7 bases fit TRBD1. Germline CDR1 and CDR2: SGHVS and FQNEAQ. V gave up 5 bases and J gave up 3 bases; unmatched junction bases: 9. CDR3 length: 15 amino acids. Here the CDR3 reads CASSHRGEVYTEAFF. For the CDR3, the DNA is TGTGCCAGCAGCCACAGGGGTGAGGTTTACACTGAAGCTTTCTTT.

The sample holds many counts of this clonotype. This chain uses TRBV7-2 with TRBJ1-5; tentative D call: TRBD1 (5 bases). The germline gives CDR1 SGHTA, CDR2 FQGNSA. CDR3 size: 15 residues. V shed 1 base and J shed 7 bases, with 14 bases lying between them. The CDR3 DNA sequence: TGTGCCAGCAGCTTAGATGGCCAGGGAAGACAGCCCCAGCATTTT. Its protein is CASSLDGQGRQPQHF.

This clonotype was found a few times. The chain uses TRBV5-4 and TRBJ2-3; TRBD2 matches 9 bases. Germline trimming cut 6 bases from V and 4 bases from J; bases unmatched to any gene: 15. The V gene's germline CDR1 is SGHNT and CDR2 YYREEE (reference sequence). CDR3 size: 17 residues. CDR3 sequence (DNA): TGTGCCAGCAACAAAGGGGGCGGGAGGGCGGATTCAGATACGCAGTATTTT. Translated: CASNKGGGRADSDTQYF.

The genes are TRBV4-2 and TRBJ1-2, with D uncertain. Trimming removed 1 base at V and 8 bases at J, with 20 bases between. This CDR3 spans 16 amino acids. CDR1 and CDR2 from the germline V gene are LGHNA and YNFKEQ. Written as DNA, the CDR3 is TGTGCCAGCAGCCAAGGATCAGGTCGACCACTTGACGGCTACACCTTC. Translating it yields CASSQGSGRPLDGYTF.

In its sample, this clonotype was seen a few times. CDR3 DNA: TGTGCCAGCAGCCCTCTGGACAGGGGACATGGCTACACCTTC. This encodes CASSPLDRGHGYTF. The chain has TRBV6-2 or TRBV6-3 and TRBJ1-2; 9 positions match TRBD1. The V gene end was trimmed by 6 bases and the J gene end by 6 bases; junction bases not matched to a gene: 8. This CDR3 has 14 residues. CDR1 and CDR2 from the germline V gene are MNHEY and SVGEGT.

This clonotype was observed many times. The DNA for the CDR3 is TGTGCCAGCAGTAAGTCGCTAGCGGGAGCCTCCTACGAGCAGTACGTC. Translated: CASSKSLAGASYEQYV. The chain joins TRBV6-2 or TRBV6-3 to TRBJ2-7, with TRBD2 identical over 10 bases. Germline loops: CDR1 MNHEY, CDR2 SVGEGT. There are 16 residues in the CDR3. Trimming removed 5 bases from V and 0 bases from J; junction bases left unmatched: 7.

This clonotype was found many times. This chain uses TRBV11-2 with TRBJ2-5; D gene ambiguous. This CDR3 comprises 15 residues. Trimming removed 3 bases at V and 1 base at J, with 12 bases between. CDR1 and CDR2 from the germline V gene are SGHAT and FQNNGV. The CDR3 DNA reads as TGTGCCAGCAGCTTTTCCACTGCGTCCCAAGAGACCCAGTACTTC. It encodes CASSFSTASQETQYF.

Only a few counts were recorded for this clonotype. In nucleotides, the CDR3 is TGCAGTGCTAGAGCCGGGAACACCGGGGAGCTGTTTTTT. Its protein product is CSARAGNTGELFF. The chain recombines TRBV20-1 with TRBJ2-2; D not resolved. The CDR3 loop spans 13 amino acids. Looked up from germline, CDR1 is DFQATT and CDR2 is SNEGSKA (reference sequence). Trimming removed 1 base at V and 1 base at J, with 4 bases between.

This clonotype came up a few times. The genes are TRBV6-6 and TRBJ2-7; 9 bases align to TRBD2. The germline V gene has CDR1 MNHNY and CDR2 SVGAGI (reference sequence). Trimming removed 7 bases from V and 6 bases from J; junction bases left unmatched: 10. This CDR3 region has 14 residues. DNA for the CDR3: TGTGCCAGCAATTTAGCGGGAGAGGCCGGCGAGCAGTACGTC. Its translation: CASNLAGEAGEQYV.

This clonotype was detected ten times or more. The chain links TRBV7-2 to TRBJ2-2; a weak D match, TRBD2 (5 bases). V was cut by 5 bases and J by 6 bases, with 16 bases left in between. There are 15 residues in the CDR3. Germline loops: CDR1 SGHTA, CDR2 FQGNSA. The CDR3 nucleotides are TGTGCCAGCAGCCCCCGGACTGATATTGCCGGGGAGCTGTTTTTT. Residues: CASSPRTDIAGELFF.

V is TRBV7-2 and J is TRBJ2-2; D gene unclear. The germline CDR1 and CDR2 sequences are SGHTA and FQGNSA. The CDR3 has 13 amino acids. With 2 bases removed from V and 6 bases from J, the gap between germline ends came to 7 bases. The CDR3 protein is CASSLIRAGELFF. Written as DNA, the CDR3 is TGTGCCAGCAGCTTAATTAGGGCCGGGGAGCTGTTTTTT.

The chain is built from TRBV12-3 or TRBV12-4 and TRBJ1-4, with D hard to call. The length of the CDR3 is 15 residues. V was trimmed by 7 bases and J by 0 bases, leaving 12 bases between them. The chain's CDR3 is CASTPEDATNEKLFF. In nucleotides, the CDR3 is TGTGCCAGCACCCCGGAGGACGCAACTAATGAAAAACTGTTTTTT.